This TCR beta chain came from a study of technical replicates of blood from a handful of donors. The CDR3 contains 13 residues. Trimming left V 1 base short and J 5 bases short, with 8 bases between. Germline CDR1 reads SGHDT; CDR2 reads YYEEEE. Only in-frame clones appear in the TCRdb table, and some are missing; sequencing was by immunoSEQ multiplex PCR. The sample carries 50,000 to 80,000 clones, more than 75% recorded once. Sample: PBMCs. This sequence joins TRBV5-6 and TRBJ2-3, with D perhaps TRBD2 (5 bases). The source of this sequence is a human donor in good health. Some clones in this sample may be carry-over from other donors' samples. The CDR3: CASSLIAGDTQYF. CDR3 bases: TGTGCCAGCAGCTTGATCGCGGGAGATACGCAGTATTTT.